Below, 21 T cell receptor beta chains from the same sample are listed, as sequenced in a study of cytomegalovirus exposure and HLA in healthy donors. A multiplex PCR was run with 60 Vbeta primers and 13 Jbeta primers. Profiled with immunoSEQ multiplex PCR; TCRdb holds only in-frame clones, not every one. The table lists about 130,000 clones, roughly 17% of them singletons. The sample consisted of PBMCs. The receptors originated from a female donor in good health and CMV-seropositive.

The table lists this clone with a few counts. The rearrangement joins TRBV7-2 to TRBJ2-1, with D tentatively TRBD2 (6 bases). The CDR3 contains 14 residues. From germline, CDR1 is SGHTA and CDR2 FQGNSA. The germline V and J ends were trimmed by 3 bases and 7 bases, with 13 bases remaining between them. This CDR3 is CASSFIGAGNEQFF. The CDR3, as DNA: TGTGCCAGCAGCTTTATCGGGGCGGGGAATGAGCAGTTCTTC.

This chain links TRBV4-2 with TRBJ2-5, with D possibly TRBD2 on 6 matching bases. CDR1 LGHNA and CDR2 YNFKEQ come from the germline V gene. V was trimmed by 4 bases and J by 2 bases, leaving 17 bases between them. This CDR3 is built from 16 residues. CDR3 in amino acids: CASSPLADPKQETQYF. The CDR3 DNA follows: TGTGCCAGCAGCCCATTAGCGGACCCAAAACAAGAGACCCAGTACTTC.

This clone has just a few counts. J is TRBJ1-2 and V is TRBV11-2, with D possibly TRBD1 on 5 matching bases. The germline V gene has CDR1 SGHAT and CDR2 FQNNGV. V was clipped by 5 bases and J by 0 bases, with 22 bases between them. The length of the CDR3 is 18 residues. The CDR3 is CASSNQESGYPSNYGYTF. CDR3 nucleotides: TGTGCCAGCAGCAATCAAGAATCAGGGTACCCATCTAACTATGGCTACACCTTC.

This clone was counted between two and nine times. The chain recombines TRBV2 with TRBJ2-7; no reliable D call. This CDR3 region has 12 residues. The germline V gene has CDR1 SNHLY and CDR2 FYNNEI. V was cut by 4 bases and J by 3 bases, with 7 bases left in between. DNA of the CDR3: TGTGCCAGCAGTGGCCCCTACTACGAGCAGTACTTC. Translated: CASSGPYYEQYF.

This clone appeared a few times. The rearrangement joins TRBV10-1 to TRBJ2-4; possible D gene TRBD2, 5 bases. The CDR3 length is 15 residues. The ends were cut back, 9 bases at V and 0 bases at J, with 15 bases in the middle. The V gene's germline CDR1 is WNHNN and CDR2 SYGVQD (reference sequence). CDR3 protein: CARYLGLLAKNIQYF. For the CDR3, the DNA is TGCGCCAGATATCTCGGACTGTTAGCCAAAAACATTCAGTACTTC.

The chain combines TRBV6-5 with TRBJ2-3, with D possibly TRBD1 on 6 matching bases. This CDR3 is 13 amino acids long. The V end lost 7 bases, the J end lost 6 bases, and 14 bases lay between the germline ends. Germline V gene data show CDR1 as MNHEY and CDR2 as SVGAGI. The CDR3 sequence: CASTLTGSDTQYF. CDR3 nucleotides: TGTGCCAGCACCCTGACAGGTTCGGATACGCAGTATTTT.

This chain links TRBV7-2 with TRBJ1-5; TRBD1 aligns across 9 bases. Germline lookup yields CDR1 SGHTA and CDR2 FQGNSA. CDR3 size: 15 residues. V lost 1 base, J lost 4 bases, and 2 bases stayed unmatched. The CDR3 region is CASSLGGTGNQPQHF. The CDR3 DNA reads as TGTGCCAGCAGCTTAGGGGGGACAGGGAATCAGCCCCAGCATTTT.

V is TRBV27 and J is TRBJ2-4, with 11 nucleotides matching TRBD2. The CDR3 is 18 amino acids. V dropped 5 bases and J dropped 2; count of bases not matched to a gene: 11. In germline, CDR1 is MNHEY, CDR2 SMNVEV (reference sequence). CDR3 bases: TGTGCCAGCAGTCCAGCATTAGCGGGAGGGCCTTCCAAAAACATTCAGTACTTC. Its translation is CASSPALAGGPSKNIQYF.

This clone has only a few counts. V is TRBV29-1 and J is TRBJ2-6, with 8 bases identical to TRBD1. The junction had 8 bases not matched to a gene; V was cut back by 2 bases and J by 2 bases. Germline V gene sequence: CDR1 SQVTM, CDR2 ANQGSEA. The CDR3 runs 17 residues. Written as DNA, the CDR3 is TGCAGCGTTGAAATTCGCCAGGGGGCACCTGGGGCCAACGTCCTGACTTTC. It translates to CSVEIRQGAPGANVLTF.

This clone was observed a few times. The V gene is TRBV11-3, the J gene TRBJ2-1; 12 bases fit TRBD2. The V gene end was trimmed by 2 bases and the J gene end by 7 bases; junction bases not matched to a gene: 3. CDR3 length: 15 residues. The germline V gene encodes CDR1 SGHNT and CDR2 YENEEA. The CDR3 DNA reads as TGTGCCAGCAGCTTACACGGGACTAGCGGGAATGAGCAGTTCTTC. This gives the protein CASSLHGTSGNEQFF.

This rearrangement joins TRBV10-1 to TRBJ2-4; perhaps TRBD1 as D (5 bases). Germline V gene lookup returns CDR1 WNHNN and CDR2 SYGVQD (reference sequence). The CDR3 extends over 14 amino acids. With 7 bases removed from V and 3 bases from J, the gap between germline ends came to 13 bases. Here the CDR3 reads CASNRRACKNIQYF. Here the CDR3 DNA reads TGCGCCAGCAACCGCAGGGCCTGCAAAAACATTCAGTACTTC.

This sequence joins TRBV7-9 and TRBJ1-4; maybe TRBD1 (5 bases). CDR1 and CDR2 (germline): SEHNR, FQNEAQ (reference sequence). V was pared by 0 bases and J by 2 bases, with 7 bases between. The CDR3 runs 15 residues. This chain's CDR3 is CASSLAGGTNEKLFF. The CDR3 DNA follows: TGTGCCAGCAGCTTAGCCGGGGGTACTAATGAAAAACTGTTTTTT. Supplemented by reference TRBV7-9 and TRBJ1-4, the full variable domain reads DTGVSQNPRHKITKRGQNVTFRCDPISEHNRLYWYRQTLGQGPEFLTYFQNEAQLEKSRLLSDRFSAERPKGSFSTLEIQRTEQGDSAMYLCASSLAGGTNEKLFFGSGTQLSVL.

The table lists this clone with a few counts. This chain uses TRBV29-1 with TRBJ2-5; 9 nucleotides align to TRBD1. The J call is doubtful: the DNA matches TRBJ2-7 better. The CDR3 has 16 residues. The germline CDR1 and CDR2 sequences are SQVTM and ANQGSEA. CDR3 in DNA: TGCAGCGTTGAAGGCATTACAGGGGGCCGGTCCTACGAGCAGTACTTC. Protein sequence: CSVEGITGGRSYEQYF.

This clone turned up a few times. V usage is TRBV10-3 and J usage is TRBJ1-2, with 8 bases matching TRBD1. The CDR3 runs 13 residues. Germline CDR1 ENHRY, CDR2 SYGVKD. V shed 3 bases and J 4 bases; nucleotides not matched to a gene: 1. DNA for the CDR3: TGTGCCATCAGTGAAGGACAGGGCTATGGCTACACCTTC. This encodes CAISEGQGYGYTF.

This clone was counted between two and nine times. This sequence joins TRBV30 and TRBJ1-1; the match to TRBD1 covers 7 bases. The CDR3 is made up of 14 amino acids. The V gene end was trimmed by 5 bases and the J gene end by 7 bases; junction bases not matched to a gene: 13. The germline V gene encodes CDR1 GTSNPN and CDR2 SVGIG (reference sequence). The CDR3 DNA reads TGTGCCTGGCACGGATCAGGGGGGAGCTTTGAAGCTTTCTTT. Its translation is CAWHGSGGSFEAFF. The variable domain in full, with the rest retrieved from reference TRBV30 and TRBJ1-1, is SQTIHQWPATLVQPVGSPLSLECTVEGTSNPNLYWYRQAAGRGLQLLFYSVGIGQISSEVPQNLSASRPQDRQFILSSKKLLLSDSGFYLCAWHGSGGSFEAFFGQGTRLTVV.

This clone ranks as medium-sized. The V gene is TRBV9, the J gene TRBJ2-1; 11 positions agree with TRBD2. Germline V gene data show CDR1 as SGDLS and CDR2 as YYNGEE. Unmatched junction bases numbered 7, after V lost 0 bases and J lost 8 bases. The CDR3 sequence is 16 residues long. The CDR3 DNA reads TGTGCCAGCAGCGTAGACTATGGGACTAGCGGCGATGAGCAGTTCTTC. Translation: CASSVDYGTSGDEQFF. Drawing the rest from reference TRBV9 and TRBJ2-1, the complete variable domain is DSGVTQTPKHLITATGQRVTLRCSPRSGDLSVYWYQQSLDQGLQFLIQYYNGEERAKGNILERFSAQQFPDLHSELNLSSLELGDSALYFCASSVDYGTSGDEQFFGPGTRLTVL.

The sample holds a few counts of this clone. The chain carries TRBV19 and TRBJ1-5, with 7 bases fitting TRBD1. Trimming took 6 bases from V and 2 from J; bases not matched to a gene: 7. Germline CDR1 reads LNHDA; CDR2 reads SQIVND (reference sequence). The CDR3 contains 15 residues. The CDR3 DNA sequence: TGTGCCAGTAGGATACAGGGGATGGGCAATCAGCCCCAGCATTTT. It is translated as CASRIQGMGNQPQHF.

This clone showed up just a few times. The J gene is TRBJ1-2, the V gene TRBV27; 8 positions agree with TRBD1. Trimming removed 0 bases from V and 3 bases from J; junction bases left unmatched: 3. The CDR3 is made up of 15 amino acids. From germline, CDR1 is MNHEY and CDR2 SMNVEV (reference sequence). The CDR3 region has the DNA TGTGCCAGCAGTTTATCTCCAGGGGGCCACTATGGCTACACCTTC. As protein: CASSLSPGGHYGYTF.

The J gene is TRBJ2-7, the V gene TRBV4-1; 11 positions match TRBD1. The CDR3 consists of 15 residues. With 3 bases clipped from V and 2 bases from J, the junction kept 3 bases outside the gene matches. CDR1 and CDR2 (germline): MGHRA, YSYEKL. CDR3 protein: CASSHGTGGPYEQYF. The CDR3 DNA reads as TGCGCCAGCAGCCATGGGACAGGGGGACCCTACGAGCAGTACTTC.

V usage is TRBV7-9 and J usage is TRBJ2-1, with 10 positions matching TRBD2. Germline trimming cut 7 bases from V and 7 bases from J; bases unmatched to any gene: 10. Germline lookup yields CDR1 SEHNR and CDR2 FQNEAQ (reference sequence). The CDR3 loop spans 15 amino acids. The CDR3 DNA follows: TGTGCCAGCAACGTAGCGGGAGGTATGTTGAATGAGCAGTTCTTC. It encodes CASNVAGGMLNEQFF.

This clone was seen a few times. The chain recombines TRBV6-5 with TRBJ1-1, with TRBD1 matching 9 bases. Germline CDR1 reads MNHEY; CDR2 reads SVGAGI. This CDR3 has 15 amino acids. Trimming at V came to 1 base and at J to 4 bases, leaving 4 bases not matched to a gene. The chain's CDR3 is CASSYFTGGGTEAFF. As DNA, the CDR3 is TGTGCCAGCAGTTACTTCACAGGGGGCGGCACTGAAGCTTTCTTT.